This T cell receptor beta chain was recorded in a study of beta chain features in type 1 diabetes. TCRB transcripts that were expressed got sequenced, as all of the isolated RNA had been reverse transcribed. Data came from immunoSEQ multiplex PCR; TCRdb stores just in-frame clones and leaves some out. Seen here are almost 350,000 clones, roughly a fifth observed once, and the top ten hold 0.044%. This CDR3 contains 14 residues. V lost 3 bases and J 0 bases, leaving 9 bases between the germline ends. CDR1 GTSNPN and CDR2 SVGIG come from the germline V gene (reference sequence). Specimen: naive CD4+ T cells from blood. The gene calls are TRBV30 and TRBJ1-3; no firm D call. This TCR was sampled from a woman aged 18-30 years in good health. CDR3 in amino acids: CAWSADLSGNTIYF. CDR3 DNA: TGTGCCTGGAGCGCGGATCTCTCTGGAAACACCATATATTTT.